The 31 T cell receptor beta chains below were found in one sample sequenced in a study of cytomegalovirus exposure and HLA in healthy donors. PCR used 60 Vbeta primers and 13 Jbeta primers. Repertoires were generated with immunoSEQ multiplex PCR, while TCRdb's copy carries only in-frame clones and drops some. The sample comprises about 94,000 clones, approximately 66% of which are singletons, and 3.9% rests with the top ten. The sequenced sample was PBMCs. These receptors came from a man younger than 45 in good health and CMV-seronegative.

In DNA form, the CDR3 reads TGTGCCAGCAGTGTCGGTTTTAAAGAGGGCGGGAGTCAGCCCCAGCATTTT. Amino acid sequence: CASSVGFKEGGSQPQHF. The chain links TRBV27 to TRBJ1-5, with D unresolved. Looked up from germline, CDR1 is MNHEY and CDR2 is SMNVEV (reference sequence). V lost 5 bases and J 6 bases, leaving 23 bases between the germline ends. The CDR3 contains 17 residues.

In this sample, this clone turned up a few times. The J gene is TRBJ2-2, the V gene TRBV15; D is possibly TRBD2 (6 bases). This CDR3 is 12 amino acids long. Trimming removed 4 bases at V and 7 bases at J, with 7 bases between. CDR1 is LNHNV and CDR2 is YYDKDF in the germline V gene (reference sequence). Written as DNA, the CDR3 is TGTGCCACCAGCACGCGGGACGGGGAGCTGTTTTTT. Its translation: CATSTRDGELFF.

Turning to this clone: Sequence at one end of the junction differs from germline and may be a read error. V is TRBV13 and J is TRBJ1-2, with TRBD1 matching 8 bases. Germline assignment: CDR1 PRHDT and CDR2 FYEKMQ (reference sequence). This CDR3 has 15 residues. This CDR3 reads CASGFGTGWEYGYTF. The CDR3, as DNA: TGTGCCAGCGGCTTTGGGACAGGTTGGGAATATGGCTACACCTTC.

V usage is TRBV5-1 and J usage is TRBJ2-5; D is unresolved. V was shortened by 0 bases and J by 4 bases, with 7 bases between the two germline ends. The CDR3 has 13 amino acids. In germline, CDR1 is SGHRS, CDR2 YFSETQ. CDR3 sequence: CASSLAPLETQYF. CDR3 nucleotides: TGCGCCAGCAGCTTGGCCCCATTAGAGACCCAGTACTTC.

J is TRBJ1-2 and V is TRBV29-1; D is undetermined. The CDR3 sequence is 12 residues long. The germline V and J ends were trimmed by 2 bases and 4 bases, with 8 bases remaining between them. Germline CDR1 is SQVTM and CDR2 is ANQGSEA. For the CDR3, the DNA is TGCAGCGTTGAAAATACAGCCTATGGCTACACCTTC. Its translation is CSVENTAYGYTF.

The chain employs TRBV14 and TRBJ1-3; TRBD1 might be the D (5 bases). The ends were cut back, 1 base at V and 0 bases at J, with 10 bases in the middle. The CDR3 runs to 16 residues. The V gene's germline CDR1 is SGHDN and CDR2 FVKESK. The CDR3 region has the DNA TGTGCCAGCAGCCAAGTTGGGGGGTCCTCTGGAAACACCATATATTTT. Its protein product is CASSQVGGSSGNTIYF.

The rearrangement joins TRBV14 to TRBJ2-5; D gene uncertain. The germline CDR1 and CDR2 sequences are SGHDN and FVKESK. This CDR3 has 17 amino acids. V was trimmed by 1 base and J by 2 bases, leaving 17 bases between them. The CDR3 is CASSQGAPITPQETQYF. CDR3 DNA sequence: TGTGCCAGCAGCCAAGGGGCCCCTATTACACCACAAGAGACCCAGTACTTC.

The gene calls are TRBV9 and TRBJ2-2, with TRBD1 matching 7 bases. The ends lost 7 bases at V and 5 bases at J; junction bases unmatched: 11. This CDR3 region has 15 residues. Germline CDR1 is SGDLS and CDR2 is YYNGEE. DNA for the CDR3: TGTGCCAGCCCCCAAGATGAGGGGGCGACCGGGGAGCTGTTTTTT. It encodes CASPQDEGATGELFF.

J is TRBJ2-2 and V is TRBV5-1, with TRBD2 matching over 11 bases. The germline V gene has CDR1 SGHRS and CDR2 YFSETQ. V gave up 1 base and J gave up 5 bases; unmatched junction bases: 7. CDR3 size: 17 residues. The CDR3 protein is CASSLPPGLAATGELFF. The DNA of the CDR3 is TGCGCCAGCAGCTTGCCACCGGGACTAGCGGCAACCGGGGAGCTGTTTTTT.

The chain couples TRBV5-1 to TRBJ2-4, with 7 bases lining up with TRBD1. Germline V gives CDR1 SGHRS, CDR2 YFSETQ. Germline trimming cut 4 bases from V and 0 bases from J; bases unmatched to any gene: 7. This CDR3 region has 16 residues. CDR3 sequence reads: CASSLQGGLAKNIQYF. The CDR3 DNA reads TGCGCCAGCAGCCTCCAAGGGGGCTTAGCCAAAAACATTCAGTACTTC.

The V gene is TRBV6-5, the J gene TRBJ1-2, with 7 bases identical to TRBD1. Germline CDR1 MNHEY, CDR2 SVGAGI. The CDR3 extends over 15 amino acids. The V and J ends lost 6 bases and 5 bases, in that order; junction bases with no gene match: 12. DNA for the CDR3: TGTGCCAGCAGACAACAGGGGACCTCCCCTTATGGCTACACCTTC. Its protein product is CASRQQGTSPYGYTF.

This chain links TRBV4-3 with TRBJ2-4; 8 bases are shared with TRBD1. CDR1 is LGHNA, CDR2 YSLEER, per germline. The CDR3 consists of 15 residues. Trimming removed 3 bases from V and 8 bases from J; junction bases left unmatched: 9. CDR3 coding DNA: TGCGCCAGCAGCCAGGAACAGGGGGTCAGCGACATTCAGTACTTC. The encoded protein is CASSQEQGVSDIQYF.

The chain has TRBV5-1 and TRBJ2-7; TRBD2 matches 8 bases. The V and J ends lost 2 bases and 7 bases, in that order; junction bases with no gene match: 8. The CDR3 loop spans 14 amino acids. Germline-derived CDR1 and CDR2 are SGHRS and YFSETQ. CDR3 nucleotide sequence: TGCGCCAGCAGCTTTAGCGGGACCGCCTTTGAGCAGTACTTC. It is translated as CASSFSGTAFEQYF.

V is TRBV7-2 and J is TRBJ1-5, with D perhaps matching TRBD1 (5 bases). Germline V CDR1 and CDR2: SGHTA, FQGNSA. This CDR3 is built from 15 residues. V was cut by 4 bases and J by 0 bases, with 10 bases left in between. The CDR3 DNA is TGTGCCAGCAGCTCGACAGCCTTTAGCAATCAGCCCCAGCATTTT. Translated, it gives CASSSTAFSNQPQHF.

The chain uses TRBV27 and TRBJ2-6; D may be TRBD2 (6 bases). Germline lookup yields CDR1 MNHEY and CDR2 SMNVEV (reference sequence). CDR3 length: 15 residues. Trimming took off 6 bases at V and 0 bases at J, with 9 bases between the two ends. The DNA of the CDR3 is TGTGCCAGCAGGCGGGATTTCTCTGGGGCCAACGTCCTGACTTTC. This gives the protein CASRRDFSGANVLTF.

V gene TRBV7-9 combines with J gene TRBJ2-7, with D tentatively TRBD2 (6 bases). The ends were cut back, 5 bases at V and 0 bases at J, with 17 bases in the middle. The CDR3 covers 16 residues. Per germline, CDR1 SEHNR and CDR2 FQNEAQ (reference sequence). The CDR3 reads CASSPNSGLTSYEQYF. CDR3 DNA: TGTGCCAGCAGCCCCAACTCGGGACTCACCTCCTACGAGCAGTACTTC.

V gene TRBV5-1 combines with J gene TRBJ1-2, with D uncertain. Trimming shortened V by 0 bases and J by 4 bases, and 10 bases separated the two germline ends. The CDR3 totals 14 residues. Germline loops: CDR1 SGHRS, CDR2 YFSETQ. CDR3: CASSLEGVLYGYTF. DNA of the CDR3: TGCGCCAGCAGCTTGGAGGGAGTCCTCTATGGCTACACCTTC.

This clone has just a few counts. The J gene is TRBJ2-1, the V gene TRBV5-1; 13 nucleotides agree with TRBD2. The ends lost 0 bases at V and 9 bases at J; junction bases unmatched: 0. This CDR3 comprises 14 residues. Germline loops: CDR1 SGHRS, CDR2 YFSETQ. CDR3 DNA sequence: TGCGCCAGCAGCTTGGGACTAGCGGGAGGTGAGCAGTTCTTC. Translating it yields CASSLGLAGGEQFF.

This clone was detected a few times. The chain carries TRBV7-2 and TRBJ2-5, with TRBD2 identical over 9 bases. CDR1 is SGHTA and CDR2 is FQGNSA in the germline V gene. V was pared by 5 bases and J by 5 bases, with 12 bases of the junction left unmatched. The CDR3 contains 16 residues. CDR3 loop: CASSQDEARGGETQYF. Written as DNA, the CDR3 is TGTGCCAGCAGCCAAGATGAGGCGCGGGGGGGCGAGACCCAGTACTTC.

V is TRBV5-4 and J is TRBJ1-2; possible D gene TRBD1, 5 bases. Between the trimmed V and J ends, which lost 4 bases and 7 bases, there was a span of 17 bases. From germline, CDR1 is SGHNT and CDR2 YYREEE (reference sequence). The CDR3 runs 14 residues. CDR3 DNA: TGTGCCAGCAGCGTCTCGACAGTCCCTCGTGGCTACACCTTC. As protein: CASSVSTVPRGYTF.

This rearrangement joins TRBV27 to TRBJ2-3; D is possibly TRBD1 (6 bases). This CDR3 region has 15 residues. Germline V gene data show CDR1 as MNHEY and CDR2 as SMNVEV (reference sequence). V lost 5 bases and J 5 bases, leaving 17 bases between the germline ends. CDR3 nucleotide sequence: TGTGCCAGCAGTCCGGTCCTAGGGGGTGGAGATACGCAGTATTTT. Its protein is CASSPVLGGGDTQYF.

The chain carries TRBV7-2 and TRBJ1-5; 7 bases are shared with TRBD1. Trimming took 5 bases from V and 1 from J; bases not matched to a gene: 5. The CDR3 loop spans 15 amino acids. Germline V gene lookup returns CDR1 SGHTA and CDR2 FQGNSA. CDR3 bases: TGTGCCAGCAGCCCCCAGGACAGGAGCAATCAGCCCCAGCATTTT. This sequence encodes CASSPQDRSNQPQHF.

About this clone: The junction does not match germline at one end; this may be a read error. CDR3 DNA sequence: TGCAGCTTTGAAGGAACGGAGCGCTATGGCTACACCTTC. Translation gives CSFEGTERYGYTF. The V gene is TRBV29-1, the J gene TRBJ1-2, with D unclear. Germline values: CDR1 SQVTM, CDR2 ANQGSEA. The CDR3 loop spans 13 amino acids.

This clone came up a few times. The identical CDR3 is also encoded by other nucleotide sequences in the sample. The rearrangement uses TRBV19 and TRBJ1-5, with 9 bases identical to TRBD1. The length of the CDR3 is 14 residues. The V segment lost 4 bases and the J segment 4 bases; nucleotides outside the gene matches: 2. Looked up from germline, CDR1 is LNHDA and CDR2 is SQIVND (reference sequence). The CDR3 bases are TGTGCCAGTAGTACCGGACAGGGGAATCAGCCCCAGCATTTT. Its translation: CASSTGQGNQPQHF.

The rearrangement links TRBV7-6 to TRBJ2-5; possible D gene TRBD1, 6 bases. There are 15 residues in the CDR3. V lost 5 bases, J lost 4 bases, and 17 bases lay in between. Germline assignment: CDR1 SGHVS and CDR2 FNYEAQ. CDR3 in amino acids: CASSPFGGRPETQYF. In DNA form, the CDR3 reads TGTGCCAGCAGCCCGTTTGGGGGCCGCCCAGAGACCCAGTACTTC.

This clone was observed a handful of times. The rearrangement uses TRBV19 and TRBJ1-4; D is possibly TRBD1 (5 bases). CDR3 length equals 17 residues. Per germline, CDR1 LNHDA and CDR2 SQIVND (reference sequence). V was cut by 1 base and J by 5 bases, with 17 bases left in between. The CDR3 sequence: CASSIGLTGGSNEKLFF. The CDR3 DNA is TGTGCCAGTAGTATAGGTCTTACAGGCGGCTCCAATGAAAAACTGTTTTTT.

V and J are TRBV6-5 and TRBJ2-7; 7 bases map to TRBD2. This CDR3 has 15 amino acids. CDR1 and CDR2 from the germline V gene are MNHEY and SVGAGI. The trim removed 0 bases at V and 0 bases at J, leaving 2 bases unmatched. Here the CDR3 DNA reads TGTGCCAGCAGTTACTCCGGGGGGAGCTCCTACGAGCAGTACTTC. Its protein product is CASSYSGGSSYEQYF.

The gene calls are TRBV5-4 and TRBJ2-7; 11 positions agree with TRBD2. V shed 4 bases and J 1 base; nucleotides not matched to a gene: 7. Germline loops: CDR1 SGHNT, CDR2 YYREEE (reference sequence). This CDR3 spans 16 amino acids. This CDR3 reads CASSDGLAGPSYEQYF. The CDR3 DNA follows: TGTGCCAGCAGCGATGGACTAGCGGGTCCTTCCTACGAGCAGTACTTC.

The sample holds one count of this clone. The gene calls are TRBV21-1 and TRBJ1-2; the D call TRBD1 from the table was never checked on the DNA. TRBV21-1 is reported as a pseudogene. This CDR3 spans 16 amino acids. The CDR3 DNA reads as TGTGCCAGCAGCAAAGCGCGGGGACAGGGGGCTTGTGGCTACACCTTC. Translation gives CASSKARGQGACGYTF.

This chain connects TRBV5-1 to TRBJ1-1; D is perhaps TRBD1 (5 bases). With 0 bases removed from V and 5 bases from J, the gap between germline ends came to 14 bases. The germline V gene encodes CDR1 SGHRS and CDR2 YFSETQ. The CDR3 length is 15 residues. CDR3 residues: CASSLVTGVQTEAFF. For the CDR3, the DNA is TGCGCCAGCAGCTTGGTTACGGGGGTTCAGACTGAAGCTTTCTTT.

The chain links TRBV7-6 to TRBJ2-3, with 11 bases aligning to TRBD2. The CDR3 consists of 16 residues. V lost 5 bases, J lost 6 bases, and 10 bases stayed unmatched. Germline V CDR1 and CDR2: SGHVS, FNYEAQ. The CDR3 DNA reads as TGTGCCAGCAGCCTTAGCGGGAGGGCCTTATTGGATACGCAGTATTTT. Amino acids: CASSLSGRALLDTQYF.